This TCR beta chain was documented in a study of control samples from healthy donors and cancer patients. The data were produced by immunoSEQ multiplex PCR, yet TCRdb's version contains in-frame clones alone and is incomplete. Here the sample spans some 410,000 clones, approximately 90% being singletons. Trimming at V came to 2 bases and at J to 1 base, leaving 6 bases not matched to a gene. The CDR3 length is 17 residues. CDR1 and CDR2 (germline): ENHRY, SYGVKD. This chain joins TRBV10-3 and TRBJ1-5, with 9 bases that match TRBD1. This receptor was taken from a man aged 35-49 years with head and neck cancer. The sample was PBMCs. CDR3 loop: CAISETHTGGSNQPQHF. CDR3 DNA: TGTGCCATCAGTGAGACTCATACAGGGGGCAGCAATCAGCCCCAGCATTTT.